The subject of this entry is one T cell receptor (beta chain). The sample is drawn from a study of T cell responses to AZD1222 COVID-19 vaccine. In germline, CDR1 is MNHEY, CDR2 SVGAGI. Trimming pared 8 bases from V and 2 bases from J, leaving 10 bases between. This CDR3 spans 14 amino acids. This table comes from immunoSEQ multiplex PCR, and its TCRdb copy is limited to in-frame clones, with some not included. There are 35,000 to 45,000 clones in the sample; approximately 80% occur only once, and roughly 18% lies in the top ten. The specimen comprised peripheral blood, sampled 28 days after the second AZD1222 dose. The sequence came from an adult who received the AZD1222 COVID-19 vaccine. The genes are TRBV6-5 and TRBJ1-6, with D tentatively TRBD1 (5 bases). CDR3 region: CASGASTYNSPLHF. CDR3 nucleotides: TGTGCCAGCGGGGCATCGACCTATAATTCACCCCTCCACTTT.